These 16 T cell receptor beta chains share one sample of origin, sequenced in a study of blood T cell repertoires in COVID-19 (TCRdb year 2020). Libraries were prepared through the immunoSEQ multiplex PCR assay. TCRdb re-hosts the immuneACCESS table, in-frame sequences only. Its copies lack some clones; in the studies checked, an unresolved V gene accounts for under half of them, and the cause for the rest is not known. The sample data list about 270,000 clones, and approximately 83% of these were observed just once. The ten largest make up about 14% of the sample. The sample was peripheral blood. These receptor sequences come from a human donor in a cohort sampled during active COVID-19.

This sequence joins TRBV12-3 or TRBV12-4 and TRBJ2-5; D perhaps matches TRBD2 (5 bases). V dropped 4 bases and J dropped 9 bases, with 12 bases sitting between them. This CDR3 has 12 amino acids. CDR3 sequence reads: CASSSSVEAQYF. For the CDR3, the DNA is TGTGCCAGCAGTTCCAGCGTGGAGGCCCAGTACTTC.

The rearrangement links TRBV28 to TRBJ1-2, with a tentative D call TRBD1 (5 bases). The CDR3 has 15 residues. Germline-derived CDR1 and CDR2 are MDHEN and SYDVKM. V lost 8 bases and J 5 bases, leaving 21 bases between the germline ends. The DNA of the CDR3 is TGTGCCAGCGGCGGAGGCCCGACACGGGGGTATGGCTACACCTTC. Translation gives CASGGGPTRGYGYTF.

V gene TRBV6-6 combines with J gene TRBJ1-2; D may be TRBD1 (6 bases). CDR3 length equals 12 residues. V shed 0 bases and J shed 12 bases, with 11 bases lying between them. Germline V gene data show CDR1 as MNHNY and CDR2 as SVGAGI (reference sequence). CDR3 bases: TGTGCCAGCAGTTACTCACAGGGAACCGACACCTTC. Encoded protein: CASSYSQGTDTF.

The CDR3 DNA follows: TGTGCCAGCAGCTTGGGGCTAGCGGGAACCTACGAGCAGTACTTC. Translation gives CASSLGLAGTYEQYF. The rearrangement links TRBV9 to TRBJ2-7, with 9 bases identical to TRBD2. With V trimmed by 4 bases and J by 2 bases, 7 bases remained unmatched. Germline V gene sequence: CDR1 SGDLS, CDR2 YYNGEE. There are 15 residues in the CDR3.

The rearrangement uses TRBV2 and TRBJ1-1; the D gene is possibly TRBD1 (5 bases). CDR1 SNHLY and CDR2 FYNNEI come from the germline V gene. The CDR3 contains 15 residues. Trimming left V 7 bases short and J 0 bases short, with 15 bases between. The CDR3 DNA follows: TGTGCCAGCAAAGTAGACAGAAACCTGAACACTGAAGCTTTCTTT. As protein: CASKVDRNLNTEAFF.

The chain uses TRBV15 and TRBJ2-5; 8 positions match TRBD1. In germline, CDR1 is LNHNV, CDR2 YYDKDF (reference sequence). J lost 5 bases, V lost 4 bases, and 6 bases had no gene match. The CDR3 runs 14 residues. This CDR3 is CATSTRQGLETQYF. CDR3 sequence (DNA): TGTGCCACCAGCACCAGACAGGGGCTGGAGACCCAGTACTTC.

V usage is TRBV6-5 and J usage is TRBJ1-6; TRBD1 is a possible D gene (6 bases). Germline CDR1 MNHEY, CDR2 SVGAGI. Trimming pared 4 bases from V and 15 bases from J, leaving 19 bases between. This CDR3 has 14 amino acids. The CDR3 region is CASSLGQTGKVLHF. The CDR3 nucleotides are TGTGCCAGCAGTTTAGGACAGACCGGAAAGGTCCTCCACTTT.

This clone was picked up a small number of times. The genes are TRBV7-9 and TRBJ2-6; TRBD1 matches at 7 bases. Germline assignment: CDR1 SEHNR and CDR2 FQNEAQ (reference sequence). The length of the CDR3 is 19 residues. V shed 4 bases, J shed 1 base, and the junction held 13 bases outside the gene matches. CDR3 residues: CASSSGQLMGWSGANVLTF. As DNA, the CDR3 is TGTGCCAGCAGCTCGGGACAGCTCATGGGGTGGTCTGGGGCCAACGTCCTGACTTTC.

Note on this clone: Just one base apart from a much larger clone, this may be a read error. The CDR3 loop reads CASSLRGYNEQFF. The CDR3 nucleotides are TGTGCCAGCAGCTTACGGGGTTACAATGAGCAGTTCTTC. The chain recombines TRBV7-2 with TRBJ2-1; tentative D call: TRBD2 (5 bases). This CDR3 region has 13 residues. The germline V gene has CDR1 SGHTA and CDR2 FQGNSA. V was cut by 2 bases and J by 4 bases, with 6 bases left in between.

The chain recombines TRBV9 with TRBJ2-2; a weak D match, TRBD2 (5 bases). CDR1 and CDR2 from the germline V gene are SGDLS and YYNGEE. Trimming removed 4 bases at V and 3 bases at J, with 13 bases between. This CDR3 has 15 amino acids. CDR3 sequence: CASSPQRVDTGELFF. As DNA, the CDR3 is TGTGCCAGCAGCCCCCAGAGGGTGGACACCGGGGAGCTGTTTTTT. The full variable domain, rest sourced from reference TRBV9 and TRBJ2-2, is DSGVTQTPKHLITATGQRVTLRCSPRSGDLSVYWYQQSLDQGLQFLIQYYNGEERAKGNILERFSAQQFPDLHSELNLSSLELGDSALYFCASSPQRVDTGELFFGEGSRLTVL.

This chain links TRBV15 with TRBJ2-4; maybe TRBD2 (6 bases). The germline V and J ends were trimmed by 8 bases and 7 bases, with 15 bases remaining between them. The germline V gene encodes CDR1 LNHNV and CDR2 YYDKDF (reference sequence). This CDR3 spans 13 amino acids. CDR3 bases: TGTGCCACCGCGGGCGGGGCATGGAACATTCAGTACTTC. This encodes CATAGGAWNIQYF.

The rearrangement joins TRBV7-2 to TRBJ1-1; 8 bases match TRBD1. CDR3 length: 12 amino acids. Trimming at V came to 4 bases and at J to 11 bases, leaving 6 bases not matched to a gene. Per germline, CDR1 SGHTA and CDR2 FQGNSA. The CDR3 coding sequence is TGTGCCAGCAGCTCCCGGACAGGGTTTGCTTTCTTT. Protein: CASSSRTGFAFF.

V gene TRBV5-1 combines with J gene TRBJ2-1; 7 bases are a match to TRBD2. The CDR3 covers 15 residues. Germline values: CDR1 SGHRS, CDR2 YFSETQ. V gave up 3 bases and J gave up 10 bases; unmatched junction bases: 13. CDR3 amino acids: CASSSGALAGVEQFF. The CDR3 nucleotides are TGCGCCAGCAGCTCTGGCGCCTTAGCGGGTGTGGAGCAGTTCTTC.

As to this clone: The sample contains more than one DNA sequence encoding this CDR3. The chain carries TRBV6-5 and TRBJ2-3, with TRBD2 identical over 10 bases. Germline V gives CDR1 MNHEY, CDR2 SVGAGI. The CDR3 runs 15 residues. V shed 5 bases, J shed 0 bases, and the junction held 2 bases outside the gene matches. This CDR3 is CASSPTSGSTDTQYF. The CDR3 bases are TGTGCCAGCAGTCCGACTAGCGGGAGCACAGATACGCAGTATTTT.

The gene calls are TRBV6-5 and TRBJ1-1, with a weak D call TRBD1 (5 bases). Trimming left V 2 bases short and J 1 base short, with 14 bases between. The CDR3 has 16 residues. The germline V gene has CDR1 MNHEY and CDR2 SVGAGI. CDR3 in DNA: TGTGCCAGCAGTTACGGGAGGTGGGGGACGAACACTGAAGCTTTCTTT. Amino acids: CASSYGRWGTNTEAFF.

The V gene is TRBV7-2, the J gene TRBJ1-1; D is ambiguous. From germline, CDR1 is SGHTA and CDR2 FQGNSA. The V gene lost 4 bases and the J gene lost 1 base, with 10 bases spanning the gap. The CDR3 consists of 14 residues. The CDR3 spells CASSYSGPNTEAFF. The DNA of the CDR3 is TGTGCCAGCAGCTACTCTGGGCCGAACACTGAAGCTTTCTTT.